The following is a TCR beta chain sequence with its context. The data stem from a study of technical replicates of blood from a few donors. With 5 bases clipped from V and 5 bases from J, the junction kept 8 bases outside the gene matches. Germline CDR1 reads SGHTA; CDR2 reads FQGTGA. This CDR3 is built from 15 residues. TCRdb's copy holds only in-frame clones and misses some; the assay was immunoSEQ multiplex PCR. The sample comprises about 66,000 clones, 85% to 90% of which are singletons, and 3.5% to 5% rests with the top ten. Sequencing was carried out using PBMCs. This clonotype was sampled from a human donor in good health. Some clones in this sample may be carry-over from other donors' samples. The V call is TRBV7-3, the J call TRBJ2-1; TRBD1 matches at 8 bases. CDR3 protein: CASSIRQGLHNEQFF. For the CDR3, the DNA is TGTGCCAGCAGCATCCGACAGGGGCTACACAATGAGCAGTTCTTC.